What follows are 32 T cell receptor beta chains derived from one specimen sequenced in a study of beta chain features in type 1 diabetes. Expressed TCRB transcripts got sequenced, as all isolated RNA was reverse transcribed. This table comes from immunoSEQ multiplex PCR, and its TCRdb copy is limited to in-frame clones, with some not included. The data hold 900,000 or so clones, with 15% to 20% observed a single time. Material: naive CD4+ T cells from blood. The receptors stem from a woman aged 18-29 years in good health.

This clone was counted a few times. The rearrangement links TRBV6-1 to TRBJ1-5; D is uncertain. Looked up from germline, CDR1 is MNHNS and CDR2 is SASEGT. The ends were cut back, 3 bases at V and 6 bases at J, with 9 bases in the middle. The CDR3 totals 13 residues. The CDR3 loop is CASSERVTQPQHF. As DNA, the CDR3 is TGTGCCAGCAGTGAGCGGGTAACTCAGCCCCAGCATTTT.

This clone has just a few counts. V gene TRBV7-2 combines with J gene TRBJ2-7; D remains unclear. Germline CDR1 reads SGHTA; CDR2 reads FQGNSA. The CDR3 extends over 15 amino acids. Trimming stripped 3 bases from V and 0 bases from J, with 12 bases between. The CDR3 coding sequence is TGTGCCAGCAGCTTTGTCTCGGAAAGCTCCTACGAGCAGTACTTC. Translating it yields CASSFVSESSYEQYF.

This rearrangement joins TRBV18 to TRBJ2-2; possibly TRBD2 for D (5 bases). Germline values: CDR1 KGHSH, CDR2 LQKENI. This CDR3 contains 15 residues. Trimming stripped 3 bases from V and 5 bases from J, with 13 bases between. CDR3 amino acids: CASSPTEVRTGELFF. The CDR3 bases are TGTGCCAGCTCACCCACGGAGGTCCGGACCGGGGAGCTGTTTTTT.

The gene calls are TRBV7-8 and TRBJ1-1; the match to TRBD1 covers 9 bases. V gave up 5 bases and J gave up 2 bases; unmatched junction bases: 6. Looked up from germline, CDR1 is SGHVS and CDR2 is FQNEAQ. This CDR3 is 15 amino acids long. CDR3 bases: TGTGCCAGCAGCACAGAACAGGGGGCTAACACTGAAGCTTTCTTT. This encodes CASSTEQGANTEAFF.

This chain connects TRBV4-1 to TRBJ2-5, with 8 bases that match TRBD2. Germline CDR1 reads MGHRA; CDR2 reads YSYEKL. With 6 bases clipped from V and 5 bases from J, the junction kept 8 bases outside the gene matches. The CDR3 consists of 14 residues. The CDR3 here is CASRMPGGPETQYF. CDR3 coding DNA: TGCGCCAGCAGGATGCCGGGAGGGCCGGAGACCCAGTACTTC.

This clone was detected only a few times. This chain uses TRBV6-5 with TRBJ2-3, with 9 positions matching TRBD1. The CDR3 runs to 14 residues. Germline CDR1 reads MNHEY; CDR2 reads SVGAGI. V shed 6 bases and J 3 bases; nucleotides not matched to a gene: 4. CDR3 in amino acids: CASRIGQGTDTQYF. CDR3 DNA: TGTGCCAGCAGAATCGGACAGGGGACAGATACGCAGTATTTT.

The rearrangement links TRBV7-9 to TRBJ2-5; 16 bases match TRBD2. Germline V CDR1 and CDR2: SEHNR, FQNEAQ (reference sequence). The CDR3 totals 15 residues. Trimming removed 3 bases from V and 11 bases from J; junction bases left unmatched: 6. The CDR3 protein is CASSLGTSGREEQYF. In DNA form, the CDR3 reads TGTGCCAGCAGCTTGGGGACTAGCGGGAGGGAAGAACAGTACTTC.

The sample holds a few counts of this clone. The CDR3 coding sequence is TGCGCCAGCAGCTTGGCGGGACAAAGAGGGAATGAGCAGTTCTTC. It yields the protein CASSLAGQRGNEQFF. The J gene is TRBJ2-1, the V gene TRBV5-1; tentatively, D is TRBD1 (6 bases). The ends were cut back, 0 bases at V and 7 bases at J, with 14 bases in the middle. Germline V CDR1 and CDR2: SGHRS, YFSETQ. The CDR3 covers 15 residues.

This clone was detected a few times. The V gene is TRBV28, the J gene TRBJ2-2; 7 bases map to TRBD2. J lost 4 bases, V lost 6 bases, and 8 bases had no gene match. Looked up from germline, CDR1 is MDHEN and CDR2 is SYDVKM. The CDR3 loop spans 15 amino acids. The CDR3 loop is CASSPSGSPTGELFF. The CDR3 DNA is TGTGCCAGCAGCCCTAGCGGATCACCCACCGGGGAGCTGTTTTTT.

This clone has a handful of counts. V and J are TRBV18 and TRBJ1-2; TRBD1 aligns across 7 bases. There are 15 residues in the CDR3. Germline V gene data show CDR1 as KGHSH and CDR2 as LQKENI. V was pared by 2 bases and J by 4 bases, with 7 bases of the junction left unmatched. This CDR3 is CASSPRDRPIYGYTF. DNA of the CDR3: TGTGCCAGCTCACCAAGGGACAGACCAATCTATGGCTACACCTTC.

A few counts support this clone. This sample also contains other DNA sequences that code for the same CDR3. The V call is TRBV5-4, the J call TRBJ2-5; D assignment may be TRBD1 or TRBD2 (5 bases each). The germline V gene encodes CDR1 SGHNT and CDR2 YYREEE (reference sequence). Trimming removed 0 bases from V and 3 bases from J, with 6 bases in between. This CDR3 region has 13 residues. The CDR3 nucleotides are TGTGCCAGCAGCTTGGTGGGGGAAGAGACCCAGTACTTC. Translation: CASSLVGEETQYF.

This clone has a count of ten or more. The rearrangement links TRBV10-3 to TRBJ2-7; no reliable D call. The CDR3 spans 11 residues. Trimming cost V 6 bases and J 7 bases, with 10 bases left between them. The germline V gene encodes CDR1 ENHRY and CDR2 SYGVKD. CDR3: CAISRVGEQYF. The DNA of the CDR3 is TGTGCCATCAGCAGAGTTGGGGAGCAGTACTTC.

The V gene is TRBV12-1, the J gene TRBJ2-2; TRBD2, the table's D call, lacks a check against the DNA. TRBV12-1 is shown as a pseudogene. This CDR3 spans 19 amino acids. Here the CDR3 DNA reads TGTGCCAGCAGCTTTAGGCTAGCGGGAGTGTCAGGGACCACCGGGGAGCTGTTTTTT. Residues: CASSFRLAGVSGTTGELFF.

This rearrangement joins TRBV6-5 to TRBJ2-5; TRBD2 might be the D (5 bases). Trimming cost V 5 bases and J 4 bases, with 8 bases left between them. Germline-derived CDR1 and CDR2 are MNHEY and SVGAGI. The CDR3 is 12 amino acids. In nucleotides, the CDR3 is TGTGCCAGCAGTGAGGGTTCAGAGACCCAGTACTTC. It is translated as CASSEGSETQYF.

The V gene is TRBV7-8, the J gene TRBJ2-1, with D possibly TRBD2 on 5 matching bases. The CDR3 consists of 17 residues. V lost 5 bases and J 0 bases, leaving 17 bases between the germline ends. Germline CDR1 and CDR2: SGHVS and FQNEAQ. The CDR3: CASSTRGLVDSYNEQFF. In nucleotides, the CDR3 is TGTGCCAGCAGCACCAGAGGGTTAGTGGACTCCTACAATGAGCAGTTCTTC.

A few counts support this clone. Other DNA sequences in this specimen translate into the identical CDR3. This sequence joins TRBV28 and TRBJ1-1; a weak D match, TRBD1 (5 bases). The CDR3 is 11 residues long. V was cut by 5 bases and J by 8 bases, with 9 bases left in between. Germline values: CDR1 MDHEN, CDR2 SYDVKM. The chain's CDR3 is CASSVGTEAFF. The CDR3 DNA sequence: TGTGCCAGCAGTGTCGGGACGGAAGCTTTCTTT.

This clone was detected a few times. The chain joins TRBV7-9 to TRBJ2-7; D ambiguous. The CDR3 has 13 amino acids. Germline V gene data show CDR1 as SEHNR and CDR2 as FQNEAQ (reference sequence). The V end was cut by 4 bases, the J end by 4 bases, with 11 bases between. CDR3 DNA: TGTGCCAGCAGCTCCGGACCTTCTTACGAGCAGTACTTC. Its translation is CASSSGPSYEQYF.

There are a few counts of this clone. V usage is TRBV4-3 and J usage is TRBJ2-7; D ambiguous. The germline CDR1 and CDR2 sequences are LGHNA and YSLEER. V lost 1 base and J lost 1, with 5 bases in between. CDR3 size: 13 residues. The DNA for the CDR3 is TGCGCCAGCAGCCAAGGCAGGTCCTACGAGCAGTACTTC. Translated, it gives CASSQGRSYEQYF.

The rearrangement uses TRBV28 and TRBJ2-1; 8 bases are shared with TRBD2. The length of the CDR3 is 15 residues. The germline V gene encodes CDR1 MDHEN and CDR2 SYDVKM. The J segment lost 10 bases and the V segment lost 6 bases, leaving 14 bases of the junction unmatched. The CDR3 protein is CASSRTSGRGGEQFF. The CDR3 DNA reads TGTGCCAGCAGCCGAACTAGCGGCCGGGGCGGCGAGCAGTTCTTC.

V is TRBV28 and J is TRBJ1-5; D ambiguous. This CDR3 is 12 amino acids long. V dropped 2 bases and J dropped 7 bases, with 6 bases sitting between them. Germline V lookup: CDR1 MDHEN, CDR2 SYDVKM. In DNA, the CDR3 is TGTGCCAGCAGTTTACCCAAACAGCCCCAGCATTTT. Protein product: CASSLPKQPQHF.

The chain uses TRBV6-6 and TRBJ1-2, with TRBD1 identical over 8 bases. V gave up 0 bases and J gave up 7 bases; unmatched junction bases: 4. Per germline, CDR1 MNHNY and CDR2 SVGAGI (reference sequence). This CDR3 is 14 amino acids long. The CDR3 here is CASSYSGRGPGYTF. CDR3 nucleotide sequence: TGTGCCAGCAGTTACTCTGGCAGGGGGCCTGGCTACACCTTC.

The table lists this clone with a few counts. This rearrangement joins TRBV28 to TRBJ2-1; weak D call: TRBD2 (5 bases). V gave up 6 bases and J gave up 8 bases, with 14 bases separating them. Germline values: CDR1 MDHEN, CDR2 SYDVKM. The CDR3 contains 13 residues. CDR3 coding DNA: TGTGCCAGCAGCCAAAGACGAGCGGATGAGCAGTTCTTC. As protein: CASSQRRADEQFF.

The chain is built from TRBV7-9 and TRBJ2-1, with D possibly TRBD2 on 6 matching bases. CDR3 length: 17 amino acids. Germline loops: CDR1 SEHNR, CDR2 FQNEAQ (reference sequence). Trimming took 5 bases from V and 6 from J, leaving 23 bases between them. In DNA, the CDR3 is TGTGCCAGCAGCCGCTTCCCCGGGACTTCACGCCCCAATGAGCAGTTCTTC. It yields the protein CASSRFPGTSRPNEQFF.

The J gene is TRBJ2-1, the V gene TRBV5-1; 9 bases map to TRBD2. Germline values: CDR1 SGHRS, CDR2 YFSETQ. The CDR3 has 17 amino acids. J lost 0 bases, V lost 0 bases, and 4 bases had no gene match. The CDR3: CASSLDNSGSSYNEQFF. The CDR3 bases are TGCGCCAGCAGCTTGGATAATAGCGGGAGCTCCTACAATGAGCAGTTCTTC.

The chain joins TRBV9 to TRBJ2-5; TRBD2 matches 12 bases. Gene TRBJ2-7 matches the end of the DNA better, so the J call may be wrong. This CDR3 has 17 residues. Germline CDR1 is SGDLS and CDR2 is YYNGEE. This CDR3 reads CASSVVRTSGVSYEQYF. Written as DNA, the CDR3 is TGTGCCAGCAGCGTAGTCAGGACTAGCGGGGTCTCCTACGAGCAGTACTTC.

In the case of this clone: The junction differs from germline at one of its ends, possibly a read error. Distinct nucleotide sequences in the sample also encode this CDR3. J is TRBJ2-5 and V is TRBV14, with 7 bases matching TRBD1. Per germline, CDR1 SGHDN and CDR2 FVKESK. The CDR3 is 16 amino acids. In DNA, the CDR3 is TGTGCCAGCAGCCAAGGCTTACGGACAGGCCAAGAGACCCAATACTTC. Its translation is CASSQGLRTGQETQYF.

The chain has TRBV2 and TRBJ1-1; D gene ambiguous. The CDR3 is 13 amino acids. Trimming pared 5 bases from V and 1 base from J, leaving 8 bases between. Germline CDR1 and CDR2: SNHLY and FYNNEI. The CDR3: CASSRNTNTEAFF. As DNA, the CDR3 is TGTGCCAGCAGTCGCAATACGAACACTGAAGCTTTCTTT. Based on the CDR3 plus reference TRBV2 and TRBJ1-1, the full variable domain is EPEVTQTPSHQVTQMGQEVILRCVPISNHLYFYWYRQILGQKVEFLVSFYNNEISEKSEIFDDQFSVERPDGSNFTLKIRSTKLEDSAMYFCASSRNTNTEAFFGQGTRLTVV.

The chain has TRBV5-1 and TRBJ2-2, with 10 bases fitting TRBD2. V lost 4 bases and J lost 7; bases outside the gene matches: 7. CDR3 length: 15 residues. Germline CDR1 SGHRS, CDR2 YFSETQ. DNA for the CDR3: TGCGCCAGCAGCGCGGCTAGCGGGAGTGTCGGGGAGCTGTTTTTT. Translating gives CASSAASGSVGELFF.

The table lists this clone with a few counts. This chain connects TRBV7-3 to TRBJ2-3, with TRBD1 as a possible D gene (6 bases). This CDR3 has 14 residues. Trimming pared 5 bases from V and 6 bases from J, leaving 15 bases between. Germline V CDR1 and CDR2: SGHTA, FQGTGA. The chain's CDR3 is CASSAQGNSDTQYF. The CDR3, as DNA: TGTGCCAGCAGCGCCCAGGGGAATTCGGATACGCAGTATTTT.

This clone came up a few times. The chain uses TRBV7-9 and TRBJ1-3; possibly TRBD1 for D (5 bases). Trimming took 4 bases from V and 2 from J, leaving 12 bases between them. Germline CDR1 is SEHNR and CDR2 is FQNEAQ (reference sequence). This CDR3 is built from 15 residues. CDR3 residues: CASSYTGTAGNTIYF. The CDR3 nucleotides are TGTGCCAGCAGCTATACCGGGACTGCTGGAAACACCATATATTTT.

This clone appeared a few times. This rearrangement joins TRBV6-5 to TRBJ2-7; D is ambiguous. CDR1 is MNHEY and CDR2 is SVGAGI in the germline V gene. This CDR3 is 14 amino acids long. Trimming took off 2 bases at V and 3 bases at J, with 11 bases between the two ends. CDR3 in DNA: TGTGCCAGCAGTTACGACGGTTGGAGCTACGAGCAGTACTTC. This translates into CASSYDGWSYEQYF.

Written as DNA, the CDR3 is TGTGCCAGCAGTCCGAGGACAGCCTCTGGGGCCAACGTCCTGACTTTC. Amino acid sequence: CASSPRTASGANVLTF. The chain combines TRBV6-6 with TRBJ2-6; maybe TRBD1 (6 bases). CDR1 MNHNY and CDR2 SVGAGI come from the germline V gene (reference sequence). Between the trimmed V and J ends, which lost 5 bases and 0 bases, there was a span of 11 bases. The CDR3 runs to 16 residues.